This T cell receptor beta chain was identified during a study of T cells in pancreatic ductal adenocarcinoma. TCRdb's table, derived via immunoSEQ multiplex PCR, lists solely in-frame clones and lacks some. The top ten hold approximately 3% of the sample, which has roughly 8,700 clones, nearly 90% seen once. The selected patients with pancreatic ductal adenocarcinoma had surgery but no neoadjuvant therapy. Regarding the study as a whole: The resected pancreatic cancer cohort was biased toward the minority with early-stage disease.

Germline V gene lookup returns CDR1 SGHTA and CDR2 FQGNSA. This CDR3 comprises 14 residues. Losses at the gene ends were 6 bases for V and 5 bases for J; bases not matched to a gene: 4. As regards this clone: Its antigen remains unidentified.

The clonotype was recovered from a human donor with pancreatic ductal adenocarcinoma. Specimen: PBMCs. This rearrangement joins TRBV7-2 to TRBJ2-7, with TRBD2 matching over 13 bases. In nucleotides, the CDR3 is TGTGCCAGCAGGACGGGACTAGCGGGAAACGAGCAGTACTTC. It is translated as CASRTGLAGNEQYF.